The 32 T cell receptor beta chains below come from one sample, sequenced in a study of shared clonotypes between healthy human individuals. The data were produced by immunoSEQ multiplex PCR, yet TCRdb's version contains in-frame clones alone and is incomplete. Seen here are 2,500,000 or so clones, approximately 94% observed once, and the top ten hold over 0.12%. The sequencing input was naive CD4+ T cells sorted from blood. Subset denoted: CD45RA+ positively selected. The receptor source for this set is a man between 18 and 35 years old in good health.

The chain carries TRBV5-4 and TRBJ2-3; no firm D call. V was cut by 4 bases and J by 2 bases, with 11 bases left in between. Germline values: CDR1 SGHNT, CDR2 YYREEE (reference sequence). The CDR3 contains 14 residues. The CDR3 here is CASSARQTTDTQYF. Here the CDR3 DNA reads TGTGCCAGCAGCGCCAGACAAACCACAGATACGCAGTATTTT. Variable domain in full (rest from reference TRBV5-4 and TRBJ2-3): ETGVTQSPTHLIKTRGQQVTLRCSSQSGHNTVSWYQQALGQGPQFIFQYYREEENGRGNFPPRFSGLQFPNYSSELNVNALELDDSALYLCASSARQTTDTQYFGPGTRLTVL.

As concerns this clone: Other nucleotide sequences from this sample produce the same CDR3. The chain uses TRBV5-4 and TRBJ1-5; no reliable D call. Germline CDR1 reads SGHNT; CDR2 reads YYREEE (reference sequence). The CDR3 covers 13 residues. V was clipped by 0 bases and J by 4 bases, with 5 bases between them. CDR3 in amino acids: CASSLEVNQPQHF. DNA of the CDR3: TGTGCCAGCAGCTTGGAGGTTAATCAGCCCCAGCATTTT.

The V gene is TRBV5-5, the J gene TRBJ2-5; D unclear. The V gene lost 0 bases and the J gene lost 1 base, with 4 bases spanning the gap. Germline CDR1 SGHKS, CDR2 YYEKEE (reference sequence). The CDR3 contains 13 residues. The DNA of the CDR3 is TGTGCCAGCAGCTTGGCAGTCCAAGAGACCCAGTACTTC. It translates to CASSLAVQETQYF. Filled out from reference TRBV5-5 and TRBJ2-5, the complete variable domain reads DAGVTQSPTHLIKTRGQQVTLRCSPISGHKSVSWYQQVLGQGPQFIFQYYEKEERGRGNFPDRFSARQFPNYSSELNVNALLLGDSALYLCASSLAVQETQYFGPGTRLLVL.

The count of this clone is one. The chain combines TRBV5-8 with TRBJ2-5, with 9 bases fitting TRBD1. CDR1 is SGHTS and CDR2 is YDEGEE in the germline V gene. V was clipped by 5 bases and J by 2 bases; unmatched bases: 10. This CDR3 contains 16 residues. The CDR3 region has the DNA TGTGCCAGCAGGGAAGGACAGGGGCTAGAACAAGAGACCCAGTACTTC. Translating gives CASREGQGLEQETQYF. Drawing the rest from reference TRBV5-8 and TRBJ2-5, the complete variable domain is EAGVTQSPTHLIKTRGQQATLRCSPISGHTSVYWYQQALGLGLQFLLWYDEGEERNRGNFPPRFSGRQFPNYSSELNVNALELEDSALYLCASREGQGLEQETQYFGPGTRLLVL.

The rearrangement uses TRBV1 and TRBJ2-6; the table's D call of TRBD1 was not tested on the DNA. TRBV1 is a pseudogene segment. The length of the CDR3 is 17 residues. The CDR3 DNA is TGCACCAGCAGACATCGTTGTGCACAAAGTCGGGCCAACGTCCTGACTTTC. Translation gives CTSRHRCAQSRANVLTF.

The chain links TRBV2 to TRBJ2-7, with a weak D call TRBD1 (7 bases). This CDR3 has 15 amino acids. Germline assignment: CDR1 SNHLY and CDR2 FYNNEI. Trimming cost V 6 bases and J 4 bases, with 19 bases left between them. The CDR3 region has the DNA TGTGCCAGCAGGGCGGAGTGGCAGGGGGGATACGAGCAGTACTTC. Its protein product is CASRAEWQGGYEQYF.

This sequence joins TRBV5-4 and TRBJ2-1; TRBD1 matches at 9 bases. The ends lost 1 base at V and 5 bases at J; junction bases unmatched: 4. The V gene's germline CDR1 is SGHNT and CDR2 YYREEE (reference sequence). The length of the CDR3 is 15 residues. CDR3 amino acids: CASSLWTGVDNEQFF. The CDR3 nucleotides are TGTGCCAGCAGCTTGTGGACAGGGGTAGACAATGAGCAGTTCTTC.

The CDR3 protein is CASRQNVAGYSYEQYF. The CDR3 DNA reads as TGCGCCAGCAGACAAAACGTGGCAGGCTATTCCTACGAGCAGTACTTC. The chain has TRBV4-1 and TRBJ2-7; no firm D call. CDR3 length equals 16 residues. Trimming removed 6 bases from V and 1 base from J, with 19 bases in between. Looked up from germline, CDR1 is MGHRA and CDR2 is YSYEKL.

The chain employs TRBV5-4 and TRBJ2-7, with TRBD1 as a possible D gene (6 bases). Trimming cost V 2 bases and J 5 bases, with 14 bases left between them. The CDR3 has 14 residues. Germline loops: CDR1 SGHNT, CDR2 YYREEE (reference sequence). The CDR3 spells CASSFFTGPNEQYF. The CDR3 bases are TGTGCCAGCAGCTTTTTCACAGGGCCCAACGAGCAGTACTTC. The whole variable domain, remainder taken from reference TRBV5-4 and TRBJ2-7, is ETGVTQSPTHLIKTRGQQVTLRCSSQSGHNTVSWYQQALGQGPQFIFQYYREEENGRGNFPPRFSGLQFPNYSSELNVNALELDDSALYLCASSFFTGPNEQYFGPGTRLTVT.

This clone was seen a single time. The gene calls are TRBV5-1 and TRBJ2-3; 10 nucleotides agree with TRBD2. This CDR3 is 16 amino acids long. Losses at the gene ends were 4 bases for V and 1 base for J; bases not matched to a gene: 6. The V gene's germline CDR1 is SGHRS and CDR2 YFSETQ. The CDR3, as DNA: TGCGCCAGCAGCCCCGGGACTAGCGTAGGCACAGATACGCAGTATTTT. It is translated as CASSPGTSVGTDTQYF.

The CDR3 protein is CASSLNGRIQETQYF. CDR3 sequence (DNA): TGTGCCAGCAGTTTGAATGGCCGCATCCAAGAGACCCAGTACTTC. The chain is built from TRBV28 and TRBJ2-5, with D unclear. The CDR3 has 15 residues. Germline CDR1 is MDHEN and CDR2 is SYDVKM. The V end lost 3 bases, the J end lost 1 base, and 12 bases lay between the germline ends.

V usage is TRBV6-6 and J usage is TRBJ2-7; D possibly matches TRBD1 or TRBD2 (6 bases each). V was shortened by 6 bases and J by 3 bases, with 15 bases between the two germline ends. Germline V gene lookup returns CDR1 MNHNY and CDR2 SVGAGI (reference sequence). CDR3 length: 14 residues. The chain's CDR3 is CASSSRDTNYEQYF. The CDR3 nucleotides read TGTGCCAGCAGCTCGCGGGACACTAACTACGAGCAGTACTTC.

The chain joins TRBV7-3 to TRBJ2-2; possible D gene TRBD2, 5 bases. The CDR3 extends over 14 amino acids. Germline CDR1 is SGHTA and CDR2 is FQGTGA. V lost 5 bases and J 4 bases, leaving 11 bases between the germline ends. The CDR3, as DNA: TGTGCCAGCAGCCCGGACTGGACCACCGGGGAGCTGTTTTTT. Protein: CASSPDWTTGELFF.

This rearrangement joins TRBV30 to TRBJ1-2, with D unresolved. This CDR3 spans 12 amino acids. V dropped 4 bases and J dropped 6 bases, with 12 bases sitting between them. Germline assignment: CDR1 GTSNPN and CDR2 SVGIG (reference sequence). The CDR3 sequence is CAWTQKHNGYTF. Written as DNA, the CDR3 is TGTGCCTGGACCCAGAAGCATAATGGCTACACCTTC.

The rearrangement uses TRBV6-6 and TRBJ2-5, with D uncertain. CDR1 and CDR2 from the germline V gene are MNHNY and SVGAGI (reference sequence). This CDR3 spans 14 amino acids. V was clipped by 6 bases and J by 5 bases, with 16 bases between them. CDR3 nucleotides: TGTGCCAGCAGAGTACGGGTGTCCGGTGAGACCCAGTACTTC. Encoded protein: CASRVRVSGETQYF.

The rearrangement joins TRBV5-4 to TRBJ1-1, with TRBD1 matching over 8 bases. V lost 0 bases, J lost 4 bases, and 11 bases stayed unmatched. The CDR3 has 17 residues. The germline gives CDR1 SGHNT, CDR2 YYREEE (reference sequence). The CDR3 DNA is TGTGCCAGCAGCTTGGTGGGGCCAGGGGGCCGAAGCACTGAAGCTTTCTTT. This encodes CASSLVGPGGRSTEAFF. Full variable domain (outside the CDR3, taken from reference TRBV5-4 and TRBJ1-1): ETGVTQSPTHLIKTRGQQVTLRCSSQSGHNTVSWYQQALGQGPQFIFQYYREEENGRGNFPPRFSGLQFPNYSSELNVNALELDDSALYLCASSLVGPGGRSTEAFFGQGTRLTVV.

CDR3 residues: CASSGTGSYNEQFF. The CDR3 DNA sequence: TGTGCCAGCAGTGGGACAGGATCCTACAATGAGCAGTTCTTC. The genes are TRBV6-1 and TRBJ2-1; 7 bases match TRBD1. J gave up 1 base and V 4 bases, and 1 base lay outside the gene matches. The length of the CDR3 is 14 residues. Germline loops: CDR1 MNHNS, CDR2 SASEGT.

The J gene is TRBJ2-7, the V gene TRBV7-9; 9 bases are shared with TRBD2. There are 15 residues in the CDR3. Per the germline V gene, CDR1 is SEHNR and CDR2 is FQNEAQ (reference sequence). V was pared by 0 bases and J by 12 bases, with 12 bases of the junction left unmatched. CDR3 residues: CASSLALEVAGVRYF. Here the CDR3 DNA reads TGTGCCAGCAGCTTAGCGCTGGAAGTAGCGGGAGTACGGTACTTC.

The J gene is TRBJ2-7, the V gene TRBV7-2, with TRBD2 matching 12 bases. The CDR3 totals 14 residues. Germline CDR1 reads SGHTA; CDR2 reads FQGNSA. J was trimmed by 3 bases and V by 5 bases; bases with no gene match: 2. CDR3 sequence: CASSRTSGIYEQYF. The CDR3 nucleotides read TGTGCCAGCAGCAGGACTAGCGGGATCTACGAGCAGTACTTC. Filled out from reference TRBV7-2 and TRBJ2-7, the complete variable domain reads GAGVSQSPSNKVTEKGKDVELRCDPISGHTALYWYRQSLGQGLEFLIYFQGNSAPDKSGLPSDRFSAERTGGSVSTLTIQRTQQEDSAVYLCASSRTSGIYEQYFGPGTRLTVT.

The chain combines TRBV9 with TRBJ2-1; D might be TRBD1 (5 bases). Deletions cut 0 bases from V and 10 bases from J, with 5 bases between. The CDR3 runs to 11 residues. Germline lookup yields CDR1 SGDLS and CDR2 YYNGEE. The CDR3 here is CASSVEGEQFF. The CDR3 coding sequence is TGTGCCAGCAGCGTAGAGGGGGAGCAGTTCTTC. The variable domain in full, with the rest retrieved from reference TRBV9 and TRBJ2-1, is DSGVTQTPKHLITATGQRVTLRCSPRSGDLSVYWYQQSLDQGLQFLIQYYNGEERAKGNILERFSAQQFPDLHSELNLSSLELGDSALYFCASSVEGEQFFGPGTRLTVL.

V gene TRBV2 combines with J gene TRBJ1-1; no definite D call. This CDR3 is 13 amino acids long. The germline V and J ends were trimmed by 7 bases and 3 bases, with 12 bases remaining between them. Germline CDR1 reads SNHLY; CDR2 reads FYNNEI. CDR3 bases: TGTGCCAGCAAGGGAGAGGCTTACACTGAAGCTTTCTTT. Its protein is CASKGEAYTEAFF.

The chain has TRBV30 and TRBJ1-6; 7 bases fit TRBD1. V shed 4 bases and J 0 bases; nucleotides not matched to a gene: 18. In germline, CDR1 is GTSNPN, CDR2 SVGIG (reference sequence). This CDR3 has 20 residues. The chain's CDR3 is CAWKVSGQKGMSSYNSPLHF. The CDR3 bases are TGTGCCTGGAAGGTCTCGGGACAGAAAGGGATGAGCTCCTATAATTCACCCCTCCACTTT.

This clone has more than one count but fewer than ten. V is TRBV29-1 and J is TRBJ1-1; 7 bases fit TRBD1. The V gene's germline CDR1 is SQVTM and CDR2 ANQGSEA. CDR3 length: 14 amino acids. J was trimmed by 3 bases and V by 6 bases; bases with no gene match: 10. The CDR3 reads CSVPRQGHYTEAFF. The CDR3 nucleotides are TGCAGCGTGCCCCGACAGGGACACTACACTGAAGCTTTCTTT.

V usage is TRBV6-5 and J usage is TRBJ1-1; a weak D match, TRBD1 (6 bases). Between the trimmed V and J ends, which lost 6 bases and 1 base, there was a span of 12 bases. The CDR3 is made up of 14 amino acids. Germline CDR1 is MNHEY and CDR2 is SVGAGI. Written as DNA, the CDR3 is TGTGCCAGCAGCCCCGACAGGACGAACACTGAAGCTTTCTTT. It translates to CASSPDRTNTEAFF.

V and J are TRBV7-3 and TRBJ1-6; the D is unclear. V lost 2 bases to trimming and J lost 10 bases, with 12 bases between them. CDR1 is SGHTA, CDR2 FQGTGA, per germline. The CDR3 length is 14 residues. CDR3 sequence reads: CASSLRPEISPLHF. CDR3 coding DNA: TGTGCCAGCAGCTTACGGCCAGAGATCTCACCCCTCCACTTT. Combining the CDR3 with reference TRBV7-3 and TRBJ1-6 gives the whole variable domain GAGVSQTPSNKVTEKGKYVELRCDPISGHTALYWYRQSLGQGPEFLIYFQGTGAADDSGLPNDRFFAVRPEGSVSTLKIQRTERGDSAVYLCASSLRPEISPLHFGNGTRLTVT.

The chain links TRBV6-1 to TRBJ2-2; weak D call: TRBD2 (6 bases). Germline loops: CDR1 MNHNS, CDR2 SASEGT. V shed 4 bases and J shed 5 bases, with 14 bases lying between them. CDR3 length equals 15 residues. DNA of the CDR3: TGTGCCAGCAGTGTATTAGCGGAATGGACCGGGGAGCTGTTTTTT. Protein: CASSVLAEWTGELFF.

This clone was observed once. The rearrangement uses TRBV7-9 and TRBJ1-2; perhaps TRBD1 as D (6 bases). Germline V gene data show CDR1 as SEHNR and CDR2 as FQNEAQ (reference sequence). V was trimmed by 5 bases and J by 2 bases, leaving 21 bases between them. The CDR3 is 17 amino acids. Here the CDR3 reads CASSVDRDTIRNYGYTF. As DNA, the CDR3 is TGTGCCAGCAGCGTCGACCGGGACACAATAAGGAACTATGGCTACACCTTC. The variable domain in full, with the rest retrieved from reference TRBV7-9 and TRBJ1-2, is DTGVSQNPRHKITKRGQNVTFRCDPISEHNRLYWYRQTLGQGPEFLTYFQNEAQLEKSRLLSDRFSAERPKGSFSTLEIQRTEQGDSAMYLCASSVDRDTIRNYGYTFGSGTRLTVV.

This clone was recorded only once. This chain joins TRBV5-4 and TRBJ1-4; D is unresolved. Deletions cut 0 bases from V and 7 bases from J, with 13 bases between. The CDR3 loop spans 15 amino acids. CDR1 and CDR2 from the germline V gene are SGHNT and YYREEE (reference sequence). Here the CDR3 DNA reads TGTGCCAGCAGCTTGGCCGGGGAAACGGGTGAAAAACTGTTTTTT. Translating gives CASSLAGETGEKLFF. The whole variable domain, filled in from reference TRBV5-4 and TRBJ1-4, reads ETGVTQSPTHLIKTRGQQVTLRCSSQSGHNTVSWYQQALGQGPQFIFQYYREEENGRGNFPPRFSGLQFPNYSSELNVNALELDDSALYLCASSLAGETGEKLFFGSGTQLSVL.

This clone has just one count. The chain joins TRBV6-5 to TRBJ2-5, with 7 bases matching TRBD1. With V trimmed by 6 bases and J by 1 base, 2 bases remained unmatched. This CDR3 comprises 13 residues. Germline loops: CDR1 MNHEY, CDR2 SVGAGI. The chain's CDR3 is CASSGTAQETQYF. Written as DNA, the CDR3 is TGTGCCAGCAGCGGGACAGCCCAAGAGACCCAGTACTTC.

The chain recombines TRBV4-3 with TRBJ1-4; the D gene is possibly TRBD1 (6 bases). The germline V gene has CDR1 LGHNA and CDR2 YSLEER. The CDR3 consists of 18 residues. Trimming removed 0 bases from V and 4 bases from J, with 18 bases in between. The CDR3, as DNA: TGCGCCAGCAGCCAAGAAGTGACAGGCGCTGTGGGTAATGAAAAACTGTTTTTT. Translated, it gives CASSQEVTGAVGNEKLFF.

Concerning this clone itself: Other DNA sequences of this sample code for an identical CDR3. The chain is built from TRBV7-2 and TRBJ2-1; D may be TRBD2 (7 bases). CDR1 is SGHTA and CDR2 is FQGNSA in the germline V gene. V dropped 1 base and J dropped 7 bases, with 14 bases sitting between them. This CDR3 is 15 amino acids long. The CDR3 loop reads CASSLDRASGNEQFF. The CDR3 coding sequence is TGTGCCAGCAGCTTAGACAGGGCTAGCGGAAATGAGCAGTTCTTC.

V and J are TRBV5-1 and TRBJ1-1, with 8 bases that match TRBD1. CDR1 and CDR2 from the germline V gene are SGHRS and YFSETQ. The V segment lost 5 bases and the J segment 5 bases; nucleotides outside the gene matches: 8. The CDR3 runs to 14 residues. DNA for the CDR3: TGCGCCAGCAGACCTGACAGGGGAGGTACTGAAGCTTTCTTT. Its protein is CASRPDRGGTEAFF.